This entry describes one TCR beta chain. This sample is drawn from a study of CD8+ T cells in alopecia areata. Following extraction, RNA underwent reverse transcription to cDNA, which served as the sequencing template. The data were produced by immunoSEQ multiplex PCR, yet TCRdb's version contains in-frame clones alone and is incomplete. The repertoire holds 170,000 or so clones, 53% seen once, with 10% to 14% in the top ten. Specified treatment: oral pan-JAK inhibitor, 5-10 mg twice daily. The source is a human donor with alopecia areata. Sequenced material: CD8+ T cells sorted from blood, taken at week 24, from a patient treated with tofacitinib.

The CDR3 region has the DNA TGTGCCAGCAGCCGGGTAGGCAGGGAAGACTACAATGAGCAGTTCTTC. It specifies CASSRVGREDYNEQFF. The chain links TRBV13 to TRBJ2-1; D is possibly TRBD1 (5 bases). The germline V gene has CDR1 PRHDT and CDR2 FYEKMQ (reference sequence). Trimming removed 5 bases from V and 3 bases from J, with 17 bases in between. The CDR3 extends over 16 amino acids.